These T cell receptor beta chains were read from a single sample in a study of cytotoxic CD8 clonotypes in ibrutinib-treated CLL. Clones were sequenced by immunoSEQ multiplex PCR, and TCRdb holds only the in-frame ones, with some missing. Here the sample spans 200,000 or so clones, just over 70% being singletons. Sequences were derived from PBMCs, sampled after 12 months of ibrutinib treatment. The receptors were gathered from a human donor with chronic lymphocytic leukemia. The CDR3 runs from the conserved cysteine through the conserved F or W. The order of the fields is CDR3 protein, CDR3 DNA, D gene, J gene, V gene, clone size. D genes are given only for firm matches. The size of a clone is reported for some rows only, either as once, few or many, or as a class for expanded clones.

CDR3: CASSNLNTGELFF
DNA: TGTGCCAGCAGTAATTTGAACACCGGGGAGCTGTTTTTT
D: -
J: TRBJ2-2
V: TRBV2
size: -

CDR3: CASSKIQGAYGEQYF
DNA: TGTGCCAGCAGTAAGATACAGGGGGCTTATGGCGAGCAGTACTTC
D: TRBD1
J: TRBJ2-7
V: TRBV2
size: few

CDR3: CASSPEMGQNYEQYF
DNA: TGTGCCAGCAGCCCCGAAATGGGTCAGAACTACGAGCAGTACTTC
D: -
J: TRBJ2-7
V: TRBV11-2
size: -

CDR3: CASSLVAGPPYEQYF
DNA: TGTGCCAGCAGCTTGGTAGCGGGACCCCCTTACGAGCAGTACTTC
D: TRBD2
J: TRBJ2-7
V: TRBV5-4
size: -

CDR3: CASSQDSGRPHTGELFF
DNA: TGTGCCAGCAGCCAAGATAGCGGGAGGCCACACACCGGGGAGCTGTTTTTT
D: TRBD2
J: TRBJ2-2
V: TRBV4-2
size: -

CDR3: CASSPLGTGGMRSTEAFF
DNA: TGTGCCAGCTCACCACTAGGGACAGGGGGCATGCGGAGCACTGAAGCTTTCTTT
D: TRBD1
J: TRBJ1-1
V: TRBV18
size: -

CDR3: CAGHGQPQHF
DNA: TGTGCCGGCCACGGGCAGCCCCAGCATTTT
D: -
J: TRBJ1-5
V: TRBV21-1
size: few

CDR3: CASSGPRNTDTQYF
DNA: TGTGCCAGCAGCGGTCCGCGTAACACAGATACGCAGTATTTT
D: -
J: TRBJ2-3
V: TRBV21-1
size: -

CDR3: CAWSVMGRSDTQYF
DNA: TGTGCCTGGAGTGTAATGGGGAGGTCAGATACGCAGTATTTT
D: -
J: TRBJ2-3
V: TRBV30
size: -

CDR3: CASSARQEYGYTF
DNA: TGTGCCAGCAGCGCACGACAGGAGTATGGCTACACCTTC
D: -
J: TRBJ1-2
V: TRBV9
size: few

CDR3: CASSLVLGSTDTQYF
DNA: TGCGCCAGCAGCTTGGTCCTGGGCTCCACAGATACGCAGTATTTT
D: -
J: TRBJ2-3
V: TRBV5-1
size: -

CDR3: CASSLLSWGNEQFF
DNA: TGTGCCAGCAGTCTGCTTAGTTGGGGCAATGAGCAGTTCTTC
D: -
J: TRBJ2-1
V: TRBV6-4
size: -

CDR3: CASSYLQGALYGYTF
DNA: TGTGCCAGCAGTTACTTGCAGGGGGCGCTTTATGGCTACACCTTC
D: TRBD1
J: TRBJ1-2
V: TRBV6-5
size: -

CDR3: CASSLGLGTATNEKLFF
DNA: TGCGCCAGCAGCTTGGGGCTCGGGACGGCAACTAATGAAAAACTGTTTTTT
D: -
J: TRBJ1-4
V: TRBV5-1
size: -

CDR3: CASSTRDLVEQYF
DNA: TGTGCCAGCAGCACCAGGGATCTGGTCGAGCAGTACTTC
D: -
J: TRBJ2-7
V: TRBV27
size: few

CDR3: CASSHSGGNEKLFF
DNA: TGTGCCAGCAGTCATTCAGGGGGGAATGAAAAACTGTTTTTT
D: TRBD1
J: TRBJ1-4
V: TRBV7-2
size: -

CDR3: CASSAEDRLRETQYF
DNA: TGTGCCAGCAGCGCGGAGGACAGGCTCAGGGAGACCCAGTACTTC
D: TRBD1
J: TRBJ2-5
V: TRBV11-3
size: -

CDR3: CASSGTIETQYF
DNA: TGTGCCAGCTCAGGGACTATTGAGACCCAGTACTTC
D: TRBD2
J: TRBJ2-5
V: TRBV18
size: -

CDR3: CAWSVTGPAGYF
DNA: TGTGCCTGGAGTGTAACAGGGCCCGCCGGGTATTTT
D: -
J: TRBJ2-3
V: TRBV30
size: -

CDR3: CSVRTGRDYEQYF
DNA: TGCAGCGTAAGGACAGGGAGAGACTACGAGCAGTACTTC
D: TRBD1
J: TRBJ2-7
V: TRBV29-1
size: -

CDR3: CAWSAIITGNQPQHF
DNA: TGTGCCTGGAGTGCGATAATTACGGGCAATCAGCCCCAGCATTTT
D: -
J: TRBJ1-5
V: TRBV30
size: once

CDR3: CASSLVVNTGELFF
DNA: TGCGCCAGCAGCTTGGTGGTGAACACCGGGGAGCTGTTTTTT
D: -
J: TRBJ2-2
V: TRBV5-1
size: -

CDR3: CAWSVGGGAYEQYF
DNA: TGTGCCTGGAGTGTCGGGGGGGGCGCCTACGAGCAGTACTTC
D: TRBD2
J: TRBJ2-7
V: TRBV30
size: -

CDR3: CASSPQWDGYTF
DNA: TGCGCCAGCAGTCCCCAGTGGGATGGCTACACCTTC
D: -
J: TRBJ1-2
V: TRBV23-1
size: -

CDR3: CAWSVGNQPQHF
DNA: TGTGCCTGGAGTGTGGGCAATCAGCCCCAGCATTTT
D: -
J: TRBJ1-5
V: TRBV30
size: -

CDR3: CASSAGPMRADTQYF
DNA: TGTGCCAGCAGCGCGGGACCAATGAGGGCAGATACGCAGTATTTT
D: -
J: TRBJ2-3
V: TRBV14
size: many

CDR3: CASDPGRESSPLHF
DNA: TGTGCCAGCGATCCAGGGCGGGAGAGTTCACCCCTCCACTTT
D: -
J: TRBJ1-6
V: TRBV6-5
size: -

CDR3: CASSWSGRMGNQPQHF
DNA: TGTGCCAGCAGTTGGTCAGGAAGGATGGGCAATCAGCCCCAGCATTTT
D: -
J: TRBJ1-5
V: TRBV7-2
size: -

CDR3: CASSLGSVGLSTDTQYF
DNA: TGTGCTAGCAGCTTAGGTTCCGTGGGGCTTAGCACAGATACGCAGTATTTT
D: -
J: TRBJ2-3
V: TRBV7-7
size: once

CDR3: CSVGGAYGYTF
DNA: TGCAGCGTTGGGGGAGCCTATGGCTACACCTTC
D: -
J: TRBJ1-2
V: TRBV29-1
size: -

CDR3: CASSRDASSGANVLTF
DNA: TGTGCCAGTTCCCGGGACGCCTCCTCTGGGGCCAACGTCCTGACTTTC
D: -
J: TRBJ2-6
V: TRBV2
size: -

CDR3: CASSPEGARIHTEAFF
DNA: TGTGCCAGTTCGCCCGAGGGGGCCCGGATTCACACTGAAGCTTTCTTT
D: TRBD1
J: TRBJ1-1
V: TRBV9
size: -

CDR3: CASSADRGLFGANVLTF
DNA: TGTGCCAGCAGCGCGGACAGGGGGCTCTTTGGGGCCAACGTCCTGACTTTC
D: TRBD1
J: TRBJ2-6
V: TRBV9
size: few

CDR3: CASSLVRGDDTGELFF
DNA: TGTGCCAGCAGCTTAGTACGGGGGGACGACACCGGGGAGCTGTTTTTT
D: TRBD2
J: TRBJ2-2
V: TRBV7-4
size: -

CDR3: CASSIEEPGQVPSYEQYF
DNA: TGCGCCAGCAGCATCGAAGAACCGGGACAGGTCCCCTCCTACGAGCAGTACTTC
D: TRBD1
J: TRBJ2-7
V: TRBV4-1
size: -

CDR3: CASSVTSFYEQFF
DNA: TGTGCCAGCAGCGTTACTAGCTTTTATGAGCAGTTCTTC
D: -
J: TRBJ2-1
V: TRBV9
size: -

CDR3: CAGDQGADGYTF
DNA: TGTGCCGGAGACCAGGGGGCTGATGGCTACACCTTC
D: TRBD1
J: TRBJ1-2
V: TRBV6-1
size: few